The clone carrying this T cell receptor (beta chain) is categorized as medium-sized. Its antigen is undetermined. Trimming cost V 3 bases and J 5 bases, with 7 bases left between them. CDR3 length equals 13 residues. The V gene's germline CDR1 is KGHSH and CDR2 LQKENI. The template was genomic DNA from peripheral blood, not RNA. This record comes from a study of T cell repertoires in aging, cancer and after chemotherapy. General study results and limits: Median generation probability rose over the chemotherapy interval in each cancer cohort, suggesting rebound thymic output. In healthy donors, age-related TCR diversity loss mainly reflected lost richness.

A mixed TRB-A/B primer pool amplified rearranged TRB by multiplex touch-down PCR. One entry per CDR3 protein results from TCRdb running MiXCR on the multiplex PCR reads. The sample carries about 3,000 distinct CDR3 sequences, over 25% recorded once. The chain is built from TRBV18 and TRBJ2-2; D unresolved. The source of this sequence is a human donor in good health. Input material: blood. CDR3 region: CASSPMLTGELFF. The CDR3 DNA reads as TGTGCCAGCTCACCGATGCTAACCGGGGAGCTGTTTTTT.